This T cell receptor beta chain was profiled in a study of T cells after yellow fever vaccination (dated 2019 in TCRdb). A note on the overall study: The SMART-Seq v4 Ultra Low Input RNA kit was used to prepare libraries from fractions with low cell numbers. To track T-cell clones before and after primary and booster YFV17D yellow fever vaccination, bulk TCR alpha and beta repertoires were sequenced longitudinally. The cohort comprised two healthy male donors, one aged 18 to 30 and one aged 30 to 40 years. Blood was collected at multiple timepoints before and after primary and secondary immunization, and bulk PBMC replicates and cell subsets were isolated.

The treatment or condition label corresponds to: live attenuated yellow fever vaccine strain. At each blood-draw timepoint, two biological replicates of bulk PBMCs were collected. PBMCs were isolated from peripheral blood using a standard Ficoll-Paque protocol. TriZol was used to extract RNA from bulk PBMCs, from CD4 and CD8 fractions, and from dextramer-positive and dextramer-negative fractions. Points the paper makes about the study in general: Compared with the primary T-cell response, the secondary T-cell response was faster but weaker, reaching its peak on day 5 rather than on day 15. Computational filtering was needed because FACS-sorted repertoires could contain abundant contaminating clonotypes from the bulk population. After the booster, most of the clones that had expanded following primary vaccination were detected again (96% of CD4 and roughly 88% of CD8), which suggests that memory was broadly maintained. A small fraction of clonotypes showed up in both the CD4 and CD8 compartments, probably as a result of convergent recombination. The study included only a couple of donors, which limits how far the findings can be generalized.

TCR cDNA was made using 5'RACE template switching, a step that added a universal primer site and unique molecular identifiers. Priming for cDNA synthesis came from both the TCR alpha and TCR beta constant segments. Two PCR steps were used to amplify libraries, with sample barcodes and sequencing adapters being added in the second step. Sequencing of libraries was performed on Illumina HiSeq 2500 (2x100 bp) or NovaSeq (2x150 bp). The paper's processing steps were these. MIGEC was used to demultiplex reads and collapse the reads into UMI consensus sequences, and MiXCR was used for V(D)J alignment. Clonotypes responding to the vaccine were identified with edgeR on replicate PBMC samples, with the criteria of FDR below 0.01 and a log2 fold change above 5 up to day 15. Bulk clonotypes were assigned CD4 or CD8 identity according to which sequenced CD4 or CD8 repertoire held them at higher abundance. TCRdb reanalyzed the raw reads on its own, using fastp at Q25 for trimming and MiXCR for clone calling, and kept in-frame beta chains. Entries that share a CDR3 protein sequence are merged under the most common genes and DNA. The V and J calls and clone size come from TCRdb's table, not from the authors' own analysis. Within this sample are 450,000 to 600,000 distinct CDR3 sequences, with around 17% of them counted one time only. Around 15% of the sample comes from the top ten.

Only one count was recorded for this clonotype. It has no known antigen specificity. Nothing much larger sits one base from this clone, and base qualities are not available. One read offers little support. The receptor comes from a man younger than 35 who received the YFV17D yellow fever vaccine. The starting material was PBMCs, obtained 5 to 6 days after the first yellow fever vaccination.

The CDR3 amino acid sequence is: CASSQGPSPNYGYTF. The DNA sequence reads TGTGCCAGCTCACAGGGCCCCAGCCCCAATTATGGCTACACCTTC. The sequence joins TRBV18 to TRBJ1-2; the D gene cannot be resolved reliably. CDR1 KGHSH and CDR2 LQKENI were looked up in the germline V gene. The CDR3 numbers 15 residues from cysteine through phenylalanine. Just CDR3 DNA is preserved here, 45 bases in frame from base 1. V is cut by 4 bases and J by 5 bases, and the space between the germline ends is 17 bases.